These 27 T cell receptor beta chains came from one sample sequenced in a study of T cells in narcolepsy listed by TCRdb under 2018. Library generation was performed with the immunoSEQ multiplex PCR assay. The table was pulled from immuneACCESS by TCRdb, which kept in-frame rearrangements only. Such tables lose some clones; where checked, under half of the loss comes from unresolved V genes, and the rest has no known cause. In this sample the table shows 25,000 to 35,000 clones, 79% of which occur a single time. Jointly, the top ten make up 6.6% of the sample. The sequenced material came from memory (CD45RA-) CD4+ T cells from blood. The intended sense of this specimen's cell subset or site label: memory T cells sorted ex vivo from peripheral blood. The receptor set was obtained from a human donor in good health.

The rearrangement joins TRBV28 to TRBJ1-4; D unclear. CDR1 is MDHEN and CDR2 is SYDVKM in the germline V gene. V was shortened by 2 bases and J by 7 bases, with 8 bases between the two germline ends. This CDR3 is 13 amino acids long. In nucleotides, the CDR3 is TGTGCCAGCAGTTTAGCTCATAGTGAAAAACTGTTTTTT. As protein: CASSLAHSEKLFF.

The chain joins TRBV2 to TRBJ2-1; a possible D gene is TRBD2 (6 bases). Germline lookup yields CDR1 SNHLY and CDR2 FYNNEI. The CDR3 length is 14 residues. Trimming left V 7 bases short and J 8 bases short, with 18 bases between. The CDR3 nucleotides read TGTGCCAGCAACGAGGGGAGCTGGAGGGATGAGCAGTTCTTC. It yields the protein CASNEGSWRDEQFF.

CDR3 region: CASSLGRGRYEQYF. CDR3 nucleotide sequence: TGTGCCAGCAGCCTCGGGCGGGGCCGCTACGAGCAGTACTTC. The J gene is TRBJ2-7, the V gene TRBV7-2, with D possibly being TRBD2 (6 bases). Germline loops: CDR1 SGHTA, CDR2 FQGNSA. This CDR3 region has 14 residues. V lost 5 bases and J 3 bases, leaving 14 bases between the germline ends.

The chain links TRBV4-2 to TRBJ1-1; 7 bases line up with TRBD1. The CDR3 length is 14 residues. Losses at the gene ends were 4 bases for V and 1 base for J; bases not matched to a gene: 3. Germline CDR1 is LGHNA and CDR2 is YNFKEQ. The CDR3 spells CASSPGTENTEAFF. The DNA for the CDR3 is TGTGCCAGCAGCCCCGGGACAGAGAACACTGAAGCTTTCTTT.

This chain joins TRBV10-3 and TRBJ1-3, with TRBD1 matching over 7 bases. Germline CDR1 ENHRY, CDR2 SYGVKD. Trimming cost V 10 bases and J 8 bases; bases outside gene matches: 11. The length of the CDR3 is 13 residues. The CDR3 bases are TGTGCCAGCAGGGACAGCCTCGGGGACACCATATATTTT. Protein product: CASRDSLGDTIYF.

The V and J genes are TRBV5-5 and TRBJ2-7, with D tentatively TRBD1 (5 bases). Germline V gene data show CDR1 as SGHKS and CDR2 as YYEKEE (reference sequence). The V and J ends lost 1 base and 0 bases respectively, with 14 bases between them. The CDR3 has 16 amino acids. The CDR3 nucleotides read TGTGCCAGCAGCTTGAGAGGTGGGGCGCTCTCCTACGAGCAGTACTTC. Translated: CASSLRGGALSYEQYF.

This rearrangement joins TRBV6-1 to TRBJ2-3; 9 bases agree with TRBD2. V lost 7 bases to trimming and J lost 4 bases; unmatched junction nucleotides: 3. Looked up from germline, CDR1 is MNHNS and CDR2 is SASEGT. This CDR3 is built from 13 residues. CDR3 DNA: TGTGCCAGCAAAACTAGCGGGTCAGATACGCAGTATTTT. It translates to CASKTSGSDTQYF.

The V gene is TRBV11-2, the J gene TRBJ2-7, with 7 bases that match TRBD1. Germline V gene lookup returns CDR1 SGHAT and CDR2 FQNNGV. The CDR3 spans 17 residues. V lost 2 bases to trimming and J lost 3 bases; unmatched junction nucleotides: 13. The CDR3 is CASSLSPSGDRFYEQYF. The CDR3 DNA reads TGTGCCAGCAGCTTATCTCCATCCGGGGACAGATTCTACGAGCAGTACTTC.

This clone was recorded once. This chain uses TRBV5-1 with TRBJ2-1, with 9 bases that match TRBD2. This CDR3 has 18 amino acids. Trimming removed 4 bases from V and 0 bases from J; junction bases left unmatched: 11. Germline CDR1 SGHRS, CDR2 YFSETQ. The CDR3 region is CASSTRISGGSSYNEQFF. The CDR3 bases are TGCGCCAGCAGCACAAGGATTAGCGGGGGAAGCTCCTACAATGAGCAGTTCTTC.

V and J are TRBV19 and TRBJ1-1, with D possibly TRBD1 on 6 matching bases. Germline loops: CDR1 LNHDA, CDR2 SQIVND (reference sequence). The CDR3 spans 16 residues. Trimming took off 4 bases at V and 7 bases at J, with 22 bases between the two ends. The CDR3 sequence is CASSTSRTARGDEAFF. The CDR3 DNA sequence: TGTGCCAGTAGTACCTCTCGGACAGCCCGAGGGGATGAAGCTTTCTTT.

The rearrangement uses TRBV7-9 and TRBJ2-7; 8 nucleotides line up with TRBD2. Germline-derived CDR1 and CDR2 are SEHNR and FQNEAQ (reference sequence). The CDR3 loop spans 14 amino acids. Losses at the gene ends were 5 bases for V and 4 bases for J; bases not matched to a gene: 7. CDR3 protein: CASSPGGGVYEQYF. The CDR3 nucleotides are TGTGCCAGCAGCCCGGGGGGGGGCGTTTACGAGCAGTACTTC.

The chain carries TRBV5-1 and TRBJ2-3, with unresolved D. V lost 0 bases, J lost 2 bases, and 10 bases lay in between. This CDR3 spans 15 amino acids. Looked up from germline, CDR1 is SGHRS and CDR2 is YFSETQ. The CDR3 reads CASSLAWATTDTQYF. CDR3 nucleotide sequence: TGCGCCAGCAGCTTGGCCTGGGCTACCACAGATACGCAGTATTTT.

V usage is TRBV7-3 and J usage is TRBJ2-3; the match to TRBD1 covers 11 bases. The germline V gene encodes CDR1 SGHTA and CDR2 FQGTGA. The length of the CDR3 is 13 residues. The trim removed 9 bases at V and 6 bases at J, leaving 5 bases unmatched. CDR3 amino acids: CARGTGGPDTQYF. DNA of the CDR3: TGTGCCAGAGGGACAGGGGGTCCTGATACGCAGTATTTT. The whole variable domain, remainder taken from reference TRBV7-3 and TRBJ2-3, is GAGVSQTPSNKVTEKGKYVELRCDPISGHTALYWYRQSLGQGPEFLIYFQGTGAADDSGLPNDRFFAVRPEGSVSTLKIQRTERGDSAVYLCARGTGGPDTQYFGPGTRLTVL.

This chain joins TRBV4-1 and TRBJ2-7; TRBD2 might be the D (6 bases). Germline-derived CDR1 and CDR2 are MGHRA and YSYEKL. V lost 1 base and J 6 bases, leaving 22 bases between the germline ends. The CDR3 runs to 17 residues. CDR3 coding DNA: TGCGCCAGCAGCCAAGCTGTTGCGGGGCTAGCTATCGGCGAGCAGTACTTC. This sequence encodes CASSQAVAGLAIGEQYF.

The chain links TRBV13 to TRBJ2-1; 9 nucleotides line up with TRBD2. The germline V gene has CDR1 PRHDT and CDR2 FYEKMQ (reference sequence). The V gene end was trimmed by 3 bases and the J gene end by 14 bases; junction bases not matched to a gene: 8. This CDR3 spans 13 amino acids. Written as DNA, the CDR3 is TGTGCCAGCAGCTTTCCCGAAGGGACTAGCAAGTTCTTC. The encoded protein is CASSFPEGTSKFF.

The chain recombines TRBV11-2 with TRBJ2-7, with D maybe TRBD1 (6 bases). Germline V CDR1 and CDR2: SGHAT, FQNNGV. This CDR3 is 15 amino acids long. The V gene lost 5 bases and the J gene lost 2 bases, with 16 bases spanning the gap. This chain's CDR3 is CASSRRVGAAYEQYF. The CDR3 DNA follows: TGTGCCAGCAGCCGCAGGGTGGGGGCGGCCTACGAGCAGTACTTC.

The V gene is TRBV19, the J gene TRBJ1-1, with D possibly TRBD1 on 5 matching bases. Deletions cut 9 bases from V and 1 base from J, with 12 bases between. The CDR3 is made up of 13 amino acids. The germline V gene encodes CDR1 LNHDA and CDR2 SQIVND (reference sequence). CDR3 sequence (DNA): TGTGCCAGCAGTGGGCAGGGGAACACTGAAGCTTTCTTT. Its protein is CASSGQGNTEAFF.

This clone was counted once. The chain joins TRBV25-1 to TRBJ2-1; 9 bases line up with TRBD2. CDR1 is MGHDK and CDR2 is SYGVNS in the germline V gene. V shed 3 bases and J 1 base; nucleotides not matched to a gene: 4. The CDR3 consists of 16 residues. In nucleotides, the CDR3 is TGTGCCAGCAGTGATGGGACTAGCAGATCCTACAATGAGCAGTTCTTC. Residues: CASSDGTSRSYNEQFF.

This chain joins TRBV5-1 and TRBJ1-2; 9 bases map to TRBD1. The CDR3 totals 16 residues. Trimming cost V 0 bases and J 6 bases; bases outside gene matches: 9. CDR1 SGHRS and CDR2 YFSETQ come from the germline V gene. The CDR3 nucleotides read TGCGCCAGCAGCTTGGGGTCGACAGGGGGATCGAATGGCTACACCTTC. Encoded protein: CASSLGSTGGSNGYTF.

The V gene is TRBV29-1, the J gene TRBJ1-1; D is possibly TRBD1 (5 bases). Germline V lookup: CDR1 SQVTM, CDR2 ANQGSEA. Trimming removed 7 bases at V and 0 bases at J, with 9 bases between. This CDR3 has 12 residues. CDR3 region: CSAGRLNTEAFF. CDR3 DNA: TGCAGCGCGGGACGGTTGAACACTGAAGCTTTCTTT.

The chain recombines TRBV15 with TRBJ1-5; 10 bases are a match to TRBD1. J lost 5 bases, V lost 1 base, and 2 bases had no gene match. This CDR3 is 15 amino acids long. The germline V gene encodes CDR1 LNHNV and CDR2 YYDKDF (reference sequence). The CDR3 DNA follows: TGTGCCACCAGCAGAGGGACAGGGGGAGATCAGCCCCAGCATTTT. Encoded protein: CATSRGTGGDQPQHF.

The chain uses TRBV28 and TRBJ2-6; unclear D gene. In germline, CDR1 is MDHEN, CDR2 SYDVKM. This CDR3 region has 13 residues. V shed 10 bases and J shed 0 bases, with 7 bases lying between them. Here the CDR3 DNA reads TGTGCCACCCTAAACTCTGGGGCCAACGTCCTGACTTTC. This codes for CATLNSGANVLTF. Full variable domain (rest looked up from reference TRBV28 and TRBJ2-6): DVKVTQSSRYLVKRTGEKVFLECVQDMDHENMFWYRQDPGLGLRLIYFSYDVKMKEKGDIPEGYSVSREKKERFSLILESASTNQTSMYLCATLNSGANVLTFGAGSRLTVL.

V is TRBV4-2 and J is TRBJ2-7, with 9 bases matching TRBD2. V was clipped by 1 base and J by 7 bases; unmatched bases: 8. The CDR3 loop spans 15 amino acids. Looked up from germline, CDR1 is LGHNA and CDR2 is YNFKEQ. This CDR3 reads CASSQGLAGRAEQYF. In DNA, the CDR3 is TGTGCCAGCAGCCAAGGTCTAGCGGGGCGAGCGGAGCAGTACTTC.

The chain carries TRBV15 and TRBJ2-2; D perhaps matches TRBD2 (7 bases). The V and J ends lost 4 bases and 6 bases respectively, with 12 bases between them. CDR3 length: 14 residues. The germline CDR1 and CDR2 sequences are LNHNV and YYDKDF (reference sequence). The CDR3 bases are TGTGCCACCAGCACCCACGGGGGGCCCGGGGAGCTGTTTTTT. Amino acids: CATSTHGGPGELFF. Based on the CDR3 plus reference TRBV15 and TRBJ2-2, the full variable domain is DAMVIQNPRYQVTQFGKPVTLSCSQTLNHNVMYWYQQKSSQAPKLLFHYYDKDFNNEADTPDNFQSRRPNTSFCFLDIRSPGLGDTAMYLCATSTHGGPGELFFGEGSRLTVL.

This clone was seen a handful of times. The rearrangement uses TRBV5-1 and TRBJ2-7; tentative D call: TRBD2 (6 bases). Germline V lookup: CDR1 SGHRS, CDR2 YFSETQ. The V end lost 1 base, the J end lost 5 bases, and 13 bases lay between the germline ends. This CDR3 contains 14 residues. The CDR3 coding sequence is TGCGCCAGCAGCTTGTCGCCGGAGGGGAACGAGCAGTACTTC. This codes for CASSLSPEGNEQYF.

J is TRBJ2-1 and V is TRBV7-9, with D unclear. V lost 5 bases and J 6 bases, leaving 11 bases between the germline ends. The CDR3 spans 13 residues. Germline V gene lookup returns CDR1 SEHNR and CDR2 FQNEAQ (reference sequence). The CDR3: CASSEEIPNEQFF. CDR3 coding DNA: TGTGCCAGCAGCGAGGAAATTCCCAATGAGCAGTTCTTC.

The rearrangement joins TRBV4-1 to TRBJ1-6; 8 positions match TRBD1. Trimming cost V 4 bases and J 0 bases; bases outside gene matches: 8. This CDR3 is 18 amino acids long. In germline, CDR1 is MGHRA, CDR2 YSYEKL. The chain's CDR3 is CASSLNYRGSSYNSPLHF. The CDR3 bases are TGCGCCAGCAGCCTCAACTACAGGGGGAGCTCCTATAATTCACCCCTCCACTTT.